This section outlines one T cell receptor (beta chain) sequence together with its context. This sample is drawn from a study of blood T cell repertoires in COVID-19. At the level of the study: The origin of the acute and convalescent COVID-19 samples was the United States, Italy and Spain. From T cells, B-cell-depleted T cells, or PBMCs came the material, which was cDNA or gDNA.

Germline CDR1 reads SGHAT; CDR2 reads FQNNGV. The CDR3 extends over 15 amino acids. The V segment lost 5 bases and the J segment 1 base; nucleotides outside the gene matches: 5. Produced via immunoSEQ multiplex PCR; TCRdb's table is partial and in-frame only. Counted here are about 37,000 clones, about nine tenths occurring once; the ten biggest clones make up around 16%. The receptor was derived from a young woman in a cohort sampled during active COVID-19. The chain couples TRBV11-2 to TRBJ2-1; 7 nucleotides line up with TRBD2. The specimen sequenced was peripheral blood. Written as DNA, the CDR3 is TGTGCCAGCAGCCCCCGACTAGCTTCCTACAATGAGCAGTTCTTC. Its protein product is CASSPRLASYNEQFF. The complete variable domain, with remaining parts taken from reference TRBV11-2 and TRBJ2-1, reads EAGVAQSPRYKIIEKRQSVAFWCNPISGHATLYWYQQILGQGPKLLIQFQNNGVVDDSQLPKDRFSAERLKGVDSTLKIQPAKLEDSAVYLCASSPRLASYNEQFFGPGTRLTVL.